One T cell receptor (beta chain) is described in this entry. Both 60 Vbeta primers and 13 Jbeta primers went into the PCR. Clones were sequenced by immunoSEQ multiplex PCR, and TCRdb holds only the in-frame ones, with some missing. This sample carries approximately 110,000 clones, roughly 85% of them seen once, and the ten largest clones take more than 3%. These data are taken from a study of cytomegalovirus exposure and HLA in healthy donors. CDR1 and CDR2 (germline): SGDLS, YYNGEE. Unmatched junction bases numbered 6, after V lost 2 bases and J lost 3 bases. This CDR3 is 16 amino acids long. Sequenced material: PBMCs. The origin of this receptor is a woman between 35 and 50 years old in good health and CMV-seronegative. V is TRBV9 and J is TRBJ2-1; 9 positions agree with TRBD2. CDR3 amino acids: CASSVTTSGVYNEQFF. The CDR3 nucleotides read TGTGCCAGCAGCGTTACGACTAGCGGAGTCTACAATGAGCAGTTCTTC.